These 32 T cell receptor beta chains came from one sample sequenced in a study of tumor-infiltrating lymphocytes in oesophageal squamous cell carcinoma. MiXCR, run by TCRdb on the PCR reads, gives a single entry per CDR3 protein. Of fewer than 15,000 distinct CDR3 sequences listed, 45% to 60% are singletons. Sequenced: blood. All receptors derive from a female donor with esophageal squamous cell carcinoma.

This clonotype has a count of ten or more. This chain joins TRBV5-4 and TRBJ1-6; 10 bases agree with TRBD1. Germline CDR1 SGHNT, CDR2 YYREEE (reference sequence). The CDR3 has 16 residues. V was pared by 0 bases and J by 7 bases, with 4 bases of the junction left unmatched. CDR3 DNA sequence: TGTGCCAGCAGCTTGGCGTTGGGACAGGGGAATTCACCCCTCCACTTT. Translating it yields CASSLALGQGNSPLHF.

This clonotype was counted at least ten times. The chain joins TRBV28 to TRBJ2-7, with 9 bases lining up with TRBD2. Germline-derived CDR1 and CDR2 are MDHEN and SYDVKM. The length of the CDR3 is 15 residues. V was pared by 3 bases and J by 0 bases, with 3 bases of the junction left unmatched. In DNA form, the CDR3 reads TGTGCCAGCAGTTTGGCAGCGGGAGGCTCCTACGAGCAGTACTTC. It codes for CASSLAAGGSYEQYF. The full variable domain, its missing parts supplied by reference TRBV28 and TRBJ2-7, is DVKVTQSSRYLVKRTGEKVFLECVQDMDHENMFWYRQDPGLGLRLIYFSYDVKMKEKGDIPEGYSVSREKKERFSLILESASTNQTSMYLCASSLAAGGSYEQYFGPGTRLTVT.

The chain carries TRBV7-6 and TRBJ2-5; the match to TRBD1 covers 7 bases. The CDR3 has 16 residues. The junction had 11 bases not matched to a gene; V was cut back by 5 bases and J by 2 bases. CDR1 is SGHVS and CDR2 is FNYEAQ in the germline V gene. The CDR3 here is CASSARTGHEQETQYF. In nucleotides, the CDR3 is TGTGCCAGCAGCGCCCGGACAGGACACGAGCAAGAGACCCAGTACTTC.

This clonotype was seen only a few times. V is TRBV7-8 and J is TRBJ2-5, with a possible D match to TRBD1 (6 bases). Germline V gives CDR1 SGHVS, CDR2 FQNEAQ. Trimming removed 3 bases from V and 2 bases from J, with 13 bases in between. This CDR3 spans 15 amino acids. As DNA, the CDR3 is TGTGCCAGCAGCTTTAACGGACAGCTTCAAGAGACCCAGTACTTC. Translation gives CASSFNGQLQETQYF.

In this sample, this clonotype turned up a few times. Here the CDR3 reads CASSQDFLAQYF. The CDR3 nucleotides read TGTGCCAGCAGCCAGGACTTCCTGGCGCAGTATTTT. V and J are TRBV3-1 and TRBJ2-3; a possible D gene is TRBD2 (5 bases). The length of the CDR3 is 12 residues. V shed 3 bases and J shed 10 bases, with 11 bases lying between them. In germline, CDR1 is LGHDT, CDR2 YNNKEL (reference sequence).

This clonotype was seen only a few times. The V gene is TRBV11-1, the J gene TRBJ2-3; D unresolved. The germline V and J ends were trimmed by 5 bases and 0 bases, with 9 bases remaining between them. The CDR3 has 14 residues. Germline CDR1 and CDR2: SGHAT and FQDESV (reference sequence). The CDR3 DNA is TGTGCCAGCAGCAAAAGACGGAGCACAGATACGCAGTATTTT. Translating gives CASSKRRSTDTQYF.

J is TRBJ2-5 and V is TRBV6-6; D gene unclear. TRBJ2-7 explains the end of the DNA better; the J call may be wrong. Germline V gene sequence: CDR1 MNHNY, CDR2 SVGAGI (reference sequence). The CDR3 is 16 amino acids. As DNA, the CDR3 is TGTGCCAGCAGTGATGGCTCCGGACGTGGGACCTACGAGCAGTACTTC. Translated, it gives CASSDGSGRGTYEQYF.

On this clonotype: In this CDR3 the conserved last residue, phenylalanine or tryptophan, is missing, so a read error is likely. The limits of the CDR3 on the DNA are not certain, so only TCRdb's listed CDR3 is given. CDR3 sequence: CASFPQGA. The rearrangement links TRBV6-4 to TRBJ2-4; the listed D gene, TRBD1, was not tested against the DNA. The CDR3 length is 8 residues, termini included. From germline, CDR1 is MRHNA and CDR2 SNTAGT.

The V call is TRBV7-3, the J call TRBJ2-5; the match to TRBD2 covers 10 bases. J gave up 2 bases and V 5 bases, and 5 bases lay outside the gene matches. Germline V lookup: CDR1 SGHTA, CDR2 FQGTGA. The CDR3 sequence is 15 residues long. The CDR3 sequence: CASSRLAGRQETQYF. CDR3 DNA: TGTGCCAGCAGCCGACTAGCGGGTCGTCAAGAGACCCAGTACTTC.

Notes on this clonotype: Here the CDR3 omits its conserved ending phenylalanine or tryptophan, so a read error is the likely source. The DNA is left out, because the CDR3 cannot be placed on it with certainty; the CDR3 is given as TCRdb lists it. The V call is TRBV7-2, the J call TRBJ1-1; the table names TRBD1, a call not compared with the DNA. Inclusive of both ends, the CDR3 amounts to 19 amino acids. Germline-derived CDR1 and CDR2 are SGHTA and FQGNSA. This CDR3 is CASSEGAGRISPTSSTSGQ.

V usage is TRBV7-8 and J usage is TRBJ2-1; 11 positions agree with TRBD2. CDR1 is SGHVS and CDR2 is FQNEAQ in the germline V gene. The CDR3 runs to 15 residues. The V segment lost 1 base and the J segment 7 bases; nucleotides outside the gene matches: 3. Written as DNA, the CDR3 is TGTGCCAGCAGCTTAGTAGCGGGAGGGCCAAATGAGCAGTTCTTC. Its translation: CASSLVAGGPNEQFF.

A few counts support this clonotype. The chain uses TRBV28 and TRBJ2-1; 8 bases are shared with TRBD2. Matching the DNA end better, TRBJ2-7 makes the J call doubtful. CDR3 length: 15 amino acids. Germline CDR1 is MDHEN and CDR2 is SYDVKM. This CDR3 reads CASSFSGGPYPEQYF. The DNA for the CDR3 is TGTGCCAGCAGTTTCTCGGGGGGGCCTTACCCGGAGCAGTACTTC.

This clonotype was seen only a few times. This chain connects TRBV7-2 to TRBJ1-4; tentatively, D is TRBD1 (6 bases). The V end lost 5 bases, the J end lost 5 bases, and 12 bases lay between the germline ends. The germline CDR1 and CDR2 sequences are SGHTA and FQGNSA. The CDR3 has 14 amino acids. CDR3 loop: CASSRDRINEKLFF. DNA for the CDR3: TGTGCCAGCAGCCGCGACAGGATAAATGAAAAACTGTTTTTT.

This chain uses TRBV6-1 with TRBJ2-3, with 8 positions matching TRBD2. V shed 0 bases and J 1 base; nucleotides not matched to a gene: 0. The germline CDR1 and CDR2 sequences are MNHNS and SASEGT. CDR3 length: 15 amino acids. The CDR3 reads CASSEARGGTDTQYF. CDR3 in DNA: TGTGCCAGCAGTGAAGCGCGGGGGGGCACAGATACGCAGTATTTT.

This clonotype was observed a few times. This sequence joins TRBV12-3 or TRBV12-4 and TRBJ1-1; possibly TRBD1 for D (5 bases). This CDR3 spans 14 amino acids. V lost 3 bases and J 1 base, leaving 9 bases between the germline ends. The CDR3 nucleotides read TGTGCCAGCAGTTTGGGACCCACGAACACTGAAGCTTTCTTT. This codes for CASSLGPTNTEAFF.

The chain joins TRBV6-1 to TRBJ2-5, with no clear D. Germline loops: CDR1 MNHNS, CDR2 SASEGT. CDR3 length equals 12 residues. V lost 2 bases to trimming and J lost 6 bases, with 7 bases between them. The CDR3 nucleotides read TGTGCCAGCAGTGAAAGGCTCCAGACCCAGTACTTC. It translates to CASSERLQTQYF.

In regard to this clonotype: As the CDR3 is not closed by the conserved phenylalanine or tryptophan, this likely results from a read error. The DNA is left out, because the CDR3 cannot be placed on it with certainty; the CDR3 is given as TCRdb lists it. V and J are TRBV7-2 and TRBJ2-5; TRBD1, the D gene given by the table, was not confirmed from the DNA. From germline, CDR1 is SGHTA and CDR2 FQGNSA. The CDR3 spans 17 amino acids, including both terminal residues. The CDR3 sequence is CASSFSAGSQETQYFGN.

About this clonotype: Lacking the conserved final phenylalanine or tryptophan, this CDR3 likely reflects a read error. It is unclear where the CDR3 begins or ends on the DNA, so no DNA is shown, and the CDR3 is as TCRdb lists it. The rearrangement links TRBV11-2 to TRBJ2-5; the table names TRBD2, a call not compared with the DNA. Germline V lookup: CDR1 SGHAT, CDR2 FQNNGV. The CDR3 is 15 residues long, counting both termini. This chain's CDR3 is CASSFAREGGYTFGS.

This chain joins TRBV6-1 and TRBJ2-7; 13 bases map to TRBD2. V lost 5 bases to trimming and J lost 4 bases; unmatched junction nucleotides: 11. CDR1 and CDR2 (germline): MNHNS, SASEGT. CDR3 length equals 17 residues. The CDR3 loop reads CASSSTAGLAGVYEQYF. The CDR3 DNA follows: TGTGCCAGCAGTTCCACGGCCGGACTAGCGGGAGTTTACGAGCAGTACTTC.

The rearrangement joins TRBV7-3 to TRBJ2-3; 7 bases agree with TRBD1. The J call is uncertain, as TRBJ2-5 better fits the DNA end. The germline gives CDR1 SGHTA, CDR2 FQGTGA. The CDR3 has 16 amino acids. Here the CDR3 reads CASSLDRGRGSETQYF. As DNA, the CDR3 is TGTGCCAGCAGCTTAGACCGGGGCAGGGGGTCAGAGACCCAGTACTTC.

The chain couples TRBV28 to TRBJ2-3; 7 positions agree with TRBD2. The CDR3 consists of 13 residues. Trimming at V came to 8 bases and at J to 3 bases, leaving 5 bases not matched to a gene. CDR1 is MDHEN, CDR2 SYDVKM, per germline. The CDR3 here is CASVLGGTDTQYF. Here the CDR3 DNA reads TGTGCCAGCGTCTTGGGGGGGACAGATACGCAGTATTTT.

V is TRBV7-8 and J is TRBJ2-3; TRBD1 matches 8 bases. The J call may not be correct, given that the DNA end is closer to TRBJ2-2. The CDR3 totals 15 residues. Per the germline V gene, CDR1 is SGHVS and CDR2 is FQNEAQ. The CDR3 nucleotides are TGTGCCAGCAGCTTATTGCAGGGGGCTACCGGGGAGCTGTTTTTT. Its translation: CASSLLQGATGELFF.

This clonotype was detected ten times or more. Here the CDR3 DNA reads TGTGCCAGCAGCTTGGAGGTTGGAAGGGCGCGGGAGCTGTTTTTT. Its translation: CASSLEVGRARELFF. The V gene is TRBV5-4, the J gene TRBJ2-2, with D unresolved. Trimming removed 0 bases at V and 9 bases at J, with 15 bases between. The germline CDR1 and CDR2 sequences are SGHNT and YYREEE (reference sequence). The CDR3 consists of 15 residues.

The chain couples TRBV6-4 to TRBJ2-5, with 8 positions matching TRBD2. The closer fit of TRBJ2-1 to the DNA end suggests the J call may be wrong. This CDR3 has 16 residues. Germline V gene sequence: CDR1 MRHNA, CDR2 SNTAGT. The CDR3 is CASSVQPGLGSNEQFF. CDR3 sequence (DNA): TGTGCCAGCAGTGTTCAACCGGGACTAGGGTCCAATGAGCAGTTCTTC.

In its sample, this clonotype was seen many times. This rearrangement joins TRBV7-9 to TRBJ1-1; the D gene is possibly TRBD1 (5 bases). The length of the CDR3 is 15 residues. CDR1 is SEHNR, CDR2 FQNEAQ, per germline (reference sequence). Trimming cost V 5 bases and J 5 bases, with 18 bases left between them. CDR3 in amino acids: CASSPTGTGGTEAFF. In DNA form, the CDR3 reads TGTGCCAGCAGCCCAACCGGGACGGGGGGGACTGAAGCTTTCTTT.

This clonotype is medium-sized by share. The chain couples TRBV6-1 to TRBJ2-7, with TRBD2 matching over 8 bases. The trim removed 1 base at V and 3 bases at J, leaving 5 bases unmatched. The CDR3 totals 15 residues. Germline CDR1 reads MNHNS; CDR2 reads SASEGT. This chain's CDR3 is CASSEVAGSNYEQYF. CDR3 in DNA: TGTGCCAGCAGTGAAGTAGCGGGATCTAACTACGAGCAGTACTTC.

The chain employs TRBV7-4 and TRBJ2-3, with D perhaps matching TRBD2 (6 bases). Trimming cost V 7 bases and J 4 bases, with 12 bases left between them. The germline gives CDR1 SGHVT, CDR2 SQSDAQ. The CDR3 spans 13 residues. CDR3 coding DNA: TGTGCCAGCACCCTGGCTAGCGCAGATACGCAGTATTTT. This gives the protein CASTLASADTQYF.

As concerns this clonotype: Since a much larger clone is just one base distant, this may be a read error. V is TRBV5-4 and J is TRBJ2-3, with D maybe TRBD2 (6 bases). The CDR3 totals 12 residues. V shed 6 bases and J shed 14 bases, with 19 bases lying between them. Germline V CDR1 and CDR2: SGHNT, YYREEE (reference sequence). The CDR3 sequence is CASMGGTGELYF. CDR3 in DNA: TGTGCCAGCATGGGCGGGACCGGGGAGCTGTATTTT.

In the case of this clonotype: One end of the junction is discordant with germline, which a read error may explain. The chain combines TRBV7-2 with TRBJ2-3; D might be TRBD2 (5 bases). The end of the DNA fits TRBJ2-7 better, so the J call may be wrong. CDR3 length: 14 residues. Germline V gene lookup returns CDR1 SGHTA and CDR2 FQGNSA. CDR3 in DNA: TGTGCCGGCAGCTTACAAGACGGACTCTACGAGCAGTACTTC. It yields the protein CAGSLQDGLYEQYF.

The rearrangement joins TRBV7-8 to TRBJ2-5, with D possibly TRBD2 on 5 matching bases. This CDR3 contains 15 residues. Looked up from germline, CDR1 is SGHVS and CDR2 is FQNEAQ. V lost 5 bases and J 2 bases, leaving 15 bases between the germline ends. The CDR3, as DNA: TGTGCCAGCAGCCCCGACGGGCGACTACAAGAGACCCAGTACTTC. This codes for CASSPDGRLQETQYF.

CDR3 amino acids: CASSLVATAYNEQFF. The CDR3 coding sequence is TGTGCCAGCAGCTTAGTAGCGACCGCCTACAATGAGCAGTTCTTC. V and J are TRBV7-9 and TRBJ2-1, with TRBD2 as a possible D gene (5 bases). The CDR3 is made up of 15 amino acids. Trimming stripped 1 base from V and 2 bases from J, with 9 bases between. CDR1 and CDR2 (germline): SEHNR, FQNEAQ (reference sequence).

V gene TRBV7-3 combines with J gene TRBJ2-5, with a tentative D call TRBD2 (5 bases). The DNA end is a closer match to TRBJ2-1, so the J assignment may be wrong. The CDR3 runs to 15 residues. Germline V lookup: CDR1 SGHTA, CDR2 FQGTGA. The CDR3 DNA is TGTGCCAGCAGCTTAGACTACAGCTCCTACAATGAGCAGTTCTTC. This gives the protein CASSLDYSSYNEQFF.